One sample yielded the 23 T cell receptor beta chains listed below, sequenced in a study of T cell responses to AZD1222 COVID-19 vaccine (dated by TCRdb to the early 2020s). The time point label, read with the paper, signifies: baseline before first vaccination. Library preparation employed the immunoSEQ multiplex PCR assay. TCRdb mirrors the immuneACCESS table, restricted to in-frame sequences. Some clones are absent from its copies; in checked studies, under half trace to an unresolved V gene, and the reason for the others is unknown. Counted in this sample were 120,000 or so clones; about 88% of them appeared once. The top ten clonotypes cover roughly 10% of the sample. The specimen was peripheral blood, collected on day 0 of AZD1222 vaccination. The receptors here all came from an adult in good health.

The chain links TRBV19 to TRBJ1-4, with a weak D call TRBD1 (6 bases). Between the trimmed V and J ends, which lost 10 bases and 8 bases, there was a span of 23 bases. The CDR3 covers 15 residues. Germline loops: CDR1 LNHDA, CDR2 SQIVND (reference sequence). CDR3 sequence: CATLPGGARGEKLFF. The CDR3 DNA reads as TGTGCCACTCTACCTGGGGGGGCGCGCGGGGAAAAACTGTTTTTT.

This chain uses TRBV29-1 with TRBJ2-5, with 12 positions matching TRBD2. V was pared by 8 bases and J by 5 bases, with 6 bases of the junction left unmatched. Germline V CDR1 and CDR2: SQVTM, ANQGSEA. CDR3 size: 13 residues. CDR3 in amino acids: CSLAGGPRETQYF. In nucleotides, the CDR3 is TGCAGCCTAGCGGGGGGGCCGCGGGAGACCCAGTACTTC.

The chain combines TRBV12-3 or TRBV12-4 with TRBJ1-5; TRBD1 might be the D (6 bases). The V end lost 6 bases, the J end lost 4 bases, and 10 bases lay between the germline ends. The CDR3 is 13 residues long. CDR3: CASSPDRNQPQHF. The CDR3 DNA reads TGTGCCAGCAGCCCTGACAGGAATCAGCCCCAGCATTTT.

The V gene is TRBV7-2, the J gene TRBJ1-2; TRBD1 agrees at 8 bases. Trimming took 3 bases from V and 4 from J; bases not matched to a gene: 4. The CDR3 covers 14 residues. Germline V CDR1 and CDR2: SGHTA, FQGNSA. For the CDR3, the DNA is TGTGCCAGCAGCTTTAGTCAGGGGGCCTATGGCTACACCTTC. It is translated as CASSFSQGAYGYTF.

This clone was seen just once. This rearrangement joins TRBV5-4 to TRBJ2-7, with 10 bases matching TRBD1. CDR3 length equals 13 residues. Trimming removed 4 bases from V and 5 bases from J; junction bases left unmatched: 3. Germline V CDR1 and CDR2: SGHNT, YYREEE (reference sequence). The CDR3 loop reads CASSPGQGDEQYF. The CDR3 DNA reads as TGTGCCAGCAGCCCCGGACAGGGGGACGAGCAGTACTTC.

The rearrangement links TRBV5-6 to TRBJ2-5; no definite D call. V dropped 2 bases and J dropped 2 bases, with 10 bases sitting between them. The CDR3 is made up of 14 amino acids. Germline values: CDR1 SGHDT, CDR2 YYEEEE. The CDR3 DNA is TGTGCCAGCAGCTTTAGGCGCAGTCAAGAGACCCAGTACTTC. This gives the protein CASSFRRSQETQYF.

The rearrangement links TRBV2 to TRBJ1-5; unclear D gene. The V end was cut by 2 bases, the J end by 6 bases, with 5 bases between. The CDR3 runs to 12 residues. Germline assignment: CDR1 SNHLY and CDR2 FYNNEI. The CDR3 nucleotides read TGTGCCAGCAGTGAACTGTTTCAGCCCCAGCATTTT. Protein sequence: CASSELFQPQHF.

This chain links TRBV5-8 with TRBJ1-2, with no clear D. Between the trimmed V and J ends, which lost 4 bases and 5 bases, there was a span of 15 bases. The germline CDR1 and CDR2 sequences are SGHTS and YDEGEE. CDR3 length: 14 residues. CDR3 in DNA: TGTGCCAGCAGCAGCTGGACGGCGTCTTATGGCTACACCTTC. It translates to CASSSWTASYGYTF. The whole variable domain, filled in from reference TRBV5-8 and TRBJ1-2, reads EAGVTQSPTHLIKTRGQQATLRCSPISGHTSVYWYQQALGLGLQFLLWYDEGEERNRGNFPPRFSGRQFPNYSSELNVNALELEDSALYLCASSSWTASYGYTFGSGTRLTVV.

The chain recombines TRBV10-3 with TRBJ2-3; 7 nucleotides match TRBD2. CDR3 length: 15 residues. From germline, CDR1 is ENHRY and CDR2 SYGVKD. Trimming removed 2 bases from V and 2 bases from J; junction bases left unmatched: 4. DNA for the CDR3: TGTGCCATCAGTGAGGAGGGAGGGGACACAGATACGCAGTATTTT. This codes for CAISEEGGDTDTQYF.

The gene calls are TRBV11-3 and TRBJ1-2, with TRBD1 as a possible D gene (6 bases). V was shortened by 3 bases and J by 4 bases, with 18 bases between the two germline ends. CDR3 length equals 16 residues. CDR1 SGHNT and CDR2 YENEEA come from the germline V gene. The CDR3 loop reads CASSLGGAGRTYGYTF. The DNA of the CDR3 is TGTGCCAGCAGCTTGGGGGGGGCGGGACGGACCTATGGCTACACCTTC.

V is TRBV27 and J is TRBJ2-7; TRBD2 might be the D (5 bases). V was cut by 5 bases and J by 7 bases, with 21 bases left in between. CDR1 and CDR2 (germline): MNHEY, SMNVEV (reference sequence). This CDR3 is built from 15 residues. The CDR3 loop reads CASSPRRLPPGEQYF. The CDR3 nucleotides are TGTGCCAGCAGTCCCCGACGCCTCCCTCCGGGAGAGCAGTACTTC.

The CDR3, as DNA: TGTGCCAGCAGTTTAGGGGGATACGAAAAACTGTTTTTT. Its translation is CASSLGGYEKLFF. This chain uses TRBV28 with TRBJ1-4, with a tentative D call TRBD1 (5 bases). Between the trimmed V and J ends, which lost 2 bases and 8 bases, there was a span of 9 bases. The CDR3 is 13 residues long. Germline lookup yields CDR1 MDHEN and CDR2 SYDVKM.

The genes are TRBV7-2 and TRBJ2-3, with no clear D. Trimming pared 2 bases from V and 7 bases from J, leaving 7 bases between. The germline CDR1 and CDR2 sequences are SGHTA and FQGNSA. This CDR3 is built from 12 residues. DNA of the CDR3: TGTGCCAGCAGCTTATCGTCTTATACGCAGTATTTT. Translating it yields CASSLSSYTQYF.

V and J are TRBV3-1 (or the pseudogene TRBV3-2) and TRBJ1-2; TRBD1 aligns across 7 bases. V lost 0 bases and J lost 5; bases outside the gene matches: 9. This CDR3 spans 16 amino acids. Germline V gene lookup returns CDR1 LGHDT and CDR2 YNNKEL (reference sequence). As DNA, the CDR3 is TGTGCCAGCAGCCAAGATTTAGCGACAGGGACTTATGGCTACACCTTC. This gives the protein CASSQDLATGTYGYTF.

Only a few counts were recorded for this clone. The chain employs TRBV2 and TRBJ1-5; D gene ambiguous. Germline assignment: CDR1 SNHLY and CDR2 FYNNEI. This CDR3 is built from 13 residues. Trimming took off 6 bases at V and 2 bases at J, with 8 bases between the two ends. Here the CDR3 reads CASRRLGNQPQHF. CDR3 nucleotide sequence: TGTGCCAGCAGGAGGTTGGGCAATCAGCCCCAGCATTTT.

The J gene is TRBJ2-1, the V gene TRBV7-3, with TRBD2 matching over 15 bases. The CDR3 length is 18 residues. CDR1 is SGHTA and CDR2 is FQGTGA in the germline V gene. Losses at the gene ends were 1 base for V and 9 bases for J; bases not matched to a gene: 10. The DNA of the CDR3 is TGTGCCAGCAGCTTAAATTCTAGGACTAGCGGGGGGGCCGGTGAGCAGTTCTTC. This codes for CASSLNSRTSGGAGEQFF.

CDR3 amino acids: CASSYVQATYEQYF. DNA for the CDR3: TGTGCCAGCAGTTACGTACAGGCCACCTACGAGCAGTACTTC. V is TRBV28 and J is TRBJ2-7, with D maybe TRBD1 (5 bases). This CDR3 is built from 14 residues. Germline assignment: CDR1 MDHEN and CDR2 SYDVKM. Trimming removed 4 bases at V and 2 bases at J, with 12 bases between.

The chain has TRBV27 and TRBJ2-1; D may be TRBD2 (6 bases). CDR1 and CDR2 (germline): MNHEY, SMNVEV (reference sequence). Deletions cut 3 bases from V and 2 bases from J, with 11 bases between. CDR3 length: 15 residues. In DNA, the CDR3 is TGTGCCAGCAGTTTCTCACTAGCTCCCTACAATGAGCAGTTCTTC. Translation gives CASSFSLAPYNEQFF.

The chain uses TRBV2 and TRBJ2-1; D gene unclear. This CDR3 is built from 13 residues. V lost 2 bases and J 4 bases, leaving 6 bases between the germline ends. Per the germline V gene, CDR1 is SNHLY and CDR2 is FYNNEI. The CDR3 DNA is TGTGCCAGCAGTGAATTGTCTTACAATGAGCAGTTCTTC. It codes for CASSELSYNEQFF.

This chain joins TRBV19 and TRBJ1-5; tentative D call: TRBD1 (6 bases). V was trimmed by 6 bases and J by 0 bases, leaving 15 bases between them. CDR3 length: 16 residues. Germline-derived CDR1 and CDR2 are LNHDA and SQIVND (reference sequence). The CDR3 reads CASSMLQGYSNQPQHF. The CDR3 DNA reads TGTGCCAGTAGCATGTTACAGGGTTATAGCAATCAGCCCCAGCATTTT.

The chain is built from TRBV5-4 and TRBJ2-3; 10 nucleotides align to TRBD2. Germline V CDR1 and CDR2: SGHNT, YYREEE (reference sequence). The CDR3 sequence is 17 residues long. The junction had 13 bases not matched to a gene; V was cut back by 3 bases and J by 6 bases. The CDR3 DNA sequence: TGTGCCAGCAGCTCCGATCCTATAGCGGGGGGAAGGGATACGCAGTATTTT. Its translation is CASSSDPIAGGRDTQYF.

This clone was detected only once. The chain recombines TRBV7-9 with TRBJ1-1; D uncertain. The CDR3 covers 15 residues. The germline CDR1 and CDR2 sequences are SEHNR and FQNEAQ (reference sequence). Trimming stripped 1 base from V and 5 bases from J, with 14 bases between. CDR3 in amino acids: CASSLGKGSSTEAFF. The CDR3 DNA follows: TGTGCCAGCAGCTTAGGGAAAGGGTCTTCGACTGAAGCTTTCTTT.

The chain carries TRBV28 and TRBJ1-1; no reliable D call. CDR1 is MDHEN, CDR2 SYDVKM, per germline. V shed 7 bases and J shed 7 bases, with 10 bases lying between them. CDR3 length: 11 amino acids. The CDR3 reads CASTGRIEAFF. The CDR3 DNA sequence: TGTGCCAGCACCGGACGGATTGAAGCTTTCTTT.